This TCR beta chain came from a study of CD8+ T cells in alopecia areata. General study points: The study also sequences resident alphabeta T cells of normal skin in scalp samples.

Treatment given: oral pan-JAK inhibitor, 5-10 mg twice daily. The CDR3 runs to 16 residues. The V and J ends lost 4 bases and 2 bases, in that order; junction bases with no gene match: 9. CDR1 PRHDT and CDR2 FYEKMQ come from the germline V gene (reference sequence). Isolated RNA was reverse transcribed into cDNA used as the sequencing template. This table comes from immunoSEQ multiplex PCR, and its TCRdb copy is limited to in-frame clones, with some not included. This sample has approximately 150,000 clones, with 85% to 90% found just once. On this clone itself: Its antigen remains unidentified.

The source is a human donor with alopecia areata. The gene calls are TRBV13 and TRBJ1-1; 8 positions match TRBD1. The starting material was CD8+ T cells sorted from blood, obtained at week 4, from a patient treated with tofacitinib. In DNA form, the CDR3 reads TGTGCCAGCAGCTCCAGACAGGGGTGGGGAAACACTGAAGCTTTCTTT. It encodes CASSSRQGWGNTEAFF.